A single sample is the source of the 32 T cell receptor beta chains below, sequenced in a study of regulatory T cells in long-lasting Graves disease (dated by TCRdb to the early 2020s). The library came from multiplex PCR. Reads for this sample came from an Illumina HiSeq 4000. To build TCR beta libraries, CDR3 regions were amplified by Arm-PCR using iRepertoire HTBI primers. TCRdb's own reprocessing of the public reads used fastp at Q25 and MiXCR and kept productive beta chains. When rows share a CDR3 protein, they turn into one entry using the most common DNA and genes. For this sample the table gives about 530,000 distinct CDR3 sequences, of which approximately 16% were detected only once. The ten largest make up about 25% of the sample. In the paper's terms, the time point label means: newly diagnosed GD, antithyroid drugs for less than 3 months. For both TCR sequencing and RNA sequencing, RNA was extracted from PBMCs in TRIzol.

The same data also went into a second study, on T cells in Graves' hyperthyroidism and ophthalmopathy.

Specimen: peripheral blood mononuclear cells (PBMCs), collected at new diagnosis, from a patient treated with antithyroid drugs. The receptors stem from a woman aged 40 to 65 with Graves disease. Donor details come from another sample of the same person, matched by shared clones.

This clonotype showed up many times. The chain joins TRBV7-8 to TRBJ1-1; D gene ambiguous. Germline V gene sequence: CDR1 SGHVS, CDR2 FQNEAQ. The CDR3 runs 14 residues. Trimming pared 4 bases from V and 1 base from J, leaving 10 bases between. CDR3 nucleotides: TGTGCCAGCAGCTCCCCTGGTCGGAACACTGAAGCTTTCTTT. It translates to CASSSPGRNTEAFF.

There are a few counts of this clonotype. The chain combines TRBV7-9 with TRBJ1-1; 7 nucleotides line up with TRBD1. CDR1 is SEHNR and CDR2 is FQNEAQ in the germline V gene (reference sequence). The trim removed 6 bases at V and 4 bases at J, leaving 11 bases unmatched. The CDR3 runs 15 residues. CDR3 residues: CASRVQGLVGTEAFF. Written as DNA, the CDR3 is TGTGCCAGCAGGGTACAGGGGCTCGTCGGCACTGAAGCTTTCTTT.

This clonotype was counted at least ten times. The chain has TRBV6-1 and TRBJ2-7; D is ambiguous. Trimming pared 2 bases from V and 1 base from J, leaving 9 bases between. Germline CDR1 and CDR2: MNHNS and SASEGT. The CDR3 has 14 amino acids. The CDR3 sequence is CASSESHGSYEQYF. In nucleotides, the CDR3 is TGTGCCAGCAGTGAATCTCACGGATCCTACGAGCAGTACTTC.

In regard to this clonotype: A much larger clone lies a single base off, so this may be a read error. This CDR3 is CSAPFIAGGRGEQFF. The CDR3 region has the DNA TGCAGTGCCCCATTCATAGCGGGGGGCAGGGGTGAGCAGTTCTTC. V gene TRBV20-1 combines with J gene TRBJ2-5; 10 bases agree with TRBD2. The closer fit of TRBJ2-1 to the DNA end suggests the J call may be wrong. The germline CDR1 and CDR2 sequences are DFQATT and SNEGSKA (reference sequence). There are 15 residues in the CDR3.

CDR3 DNA sequence: TGTGCCAGTAGTATATTCGGGGGGGGACAGGGGACCTATGGCTACACCTTC. It encodes CASSIFGGGQGTYGYTF. The rearrangement links TRBV19 to TRBJ1-2; the match to TRBD1 covers 10 bases. The germline V gene encodes CDR1 LNHDA and CDR2 SQIVND (reference sequence). Trimming took 2 bases from V and 4 from J; bases not matched to a gene: 10. The CDR3 runs to 17 residues.

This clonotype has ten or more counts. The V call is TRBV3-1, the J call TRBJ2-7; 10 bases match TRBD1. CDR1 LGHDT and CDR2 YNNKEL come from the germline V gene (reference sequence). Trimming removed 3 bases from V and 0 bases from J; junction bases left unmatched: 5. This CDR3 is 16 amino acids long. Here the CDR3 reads CASSHGQGVSSYEQYF. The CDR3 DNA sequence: TGTGCCAGCAGCCACGGACAGGGGGTGAGCTCCTACGAGCAGTACTTC.

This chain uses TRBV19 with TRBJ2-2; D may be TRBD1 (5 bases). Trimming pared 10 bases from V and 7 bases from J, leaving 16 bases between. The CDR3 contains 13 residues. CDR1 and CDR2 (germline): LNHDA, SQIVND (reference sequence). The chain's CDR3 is CAIKGQSGGELFF. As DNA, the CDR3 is TGTGCCATCAAGGGGCAAAGTGGCGGGGAGCTGTTTTTT.

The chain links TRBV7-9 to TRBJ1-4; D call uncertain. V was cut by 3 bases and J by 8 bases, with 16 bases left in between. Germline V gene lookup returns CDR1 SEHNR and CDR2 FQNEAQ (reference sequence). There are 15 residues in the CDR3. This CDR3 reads CASSFSWSVGEKLFF. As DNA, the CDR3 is TGTGCCAGCAGCTTCTCCTGGTCGGTTGGAGAAAAACTGTTTTTT.

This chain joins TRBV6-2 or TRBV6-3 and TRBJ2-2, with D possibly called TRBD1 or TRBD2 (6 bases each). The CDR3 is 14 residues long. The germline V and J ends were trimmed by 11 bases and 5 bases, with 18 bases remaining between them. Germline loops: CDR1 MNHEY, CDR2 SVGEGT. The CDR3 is CAGGSEGGTGELFF. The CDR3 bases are TGTGCCGGCGGGTCTGAGGGGGGAACCGGGGAGCTGTTTTTT.

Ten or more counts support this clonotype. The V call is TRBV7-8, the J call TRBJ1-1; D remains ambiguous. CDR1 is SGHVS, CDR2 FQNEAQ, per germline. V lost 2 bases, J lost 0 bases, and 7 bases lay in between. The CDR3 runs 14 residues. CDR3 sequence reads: CASSLLNLNTEAFF. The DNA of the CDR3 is TGTGCCAGCAGCTTATTGAACCTGAACACTGAAGCTTTCTTT.

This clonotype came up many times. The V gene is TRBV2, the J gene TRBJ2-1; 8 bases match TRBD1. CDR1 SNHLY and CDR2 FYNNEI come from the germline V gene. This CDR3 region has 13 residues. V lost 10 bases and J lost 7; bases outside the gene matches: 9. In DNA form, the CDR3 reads TGTGCCACGAACAGGGGGGATGGAAATGAGCAGTTCTTC. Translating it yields CATNRGDGNEQFF. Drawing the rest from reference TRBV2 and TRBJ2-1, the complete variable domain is EPEVTQTPSHQVTQMGQEVILRCVPISNHLYFYWYRQILGQKVEFLVSFYNNEISEKSEIFDDQFSVERPDGSNFTLKIRSTKLEDSAMYFCATNRGDGNEQFFGPGTRLTVL.

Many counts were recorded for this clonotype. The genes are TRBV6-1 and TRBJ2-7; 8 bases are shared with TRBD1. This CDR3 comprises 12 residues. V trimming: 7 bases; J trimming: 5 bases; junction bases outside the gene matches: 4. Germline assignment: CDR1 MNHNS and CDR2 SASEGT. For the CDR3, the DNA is TGTGCCAGCAACGACAGGGGCCACGAGCAGTACTTC. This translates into CASNDRGHEQYF.

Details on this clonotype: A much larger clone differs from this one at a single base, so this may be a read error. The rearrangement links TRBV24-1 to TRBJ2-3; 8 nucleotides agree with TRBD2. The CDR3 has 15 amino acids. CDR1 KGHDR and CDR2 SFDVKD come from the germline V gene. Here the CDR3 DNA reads TGTGCCACCAGTGACACGGGGGGGCCATCAGATACGCGGTATTTT. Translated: CATSDTGGPSDTRYF.

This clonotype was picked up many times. In DNA form, the CDR3 reads TGTGCCAGCAGCCAGACAGGGCGCAATGAGCAGTTCTTC. The encoded protein is CASSQTGRNEQFF. The V gene is TRBV6-2 or TRBV6-3, the J gene TRBJ2-1, with TRBD1 matching over 7 bases. The germline CDR1 and CDR2 sequences are MNHEY and SVGEGT. The CDR3 has 13 amino acids. The ends lost 6 bases at V and 6 bases at J; junction bases unmatched: 5.

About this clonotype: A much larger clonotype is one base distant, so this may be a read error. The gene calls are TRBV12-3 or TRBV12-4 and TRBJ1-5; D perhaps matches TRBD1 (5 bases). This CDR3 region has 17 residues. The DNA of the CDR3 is TGTGCCAGCAGCACCGCCGGGGGACTGGGTGGCAATCAGTCCCAGCATTTT. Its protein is CASSTAGGLGGNQSQHF.

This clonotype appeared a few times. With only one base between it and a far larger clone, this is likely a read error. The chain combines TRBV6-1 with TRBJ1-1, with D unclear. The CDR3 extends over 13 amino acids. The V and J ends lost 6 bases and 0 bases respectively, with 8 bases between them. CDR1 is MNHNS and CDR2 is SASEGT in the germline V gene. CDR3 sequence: CASSQIMNTEAFF. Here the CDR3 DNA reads TGTGCCAGCAGCCAAATCATGAACACTGAAGCTTTCTTT.

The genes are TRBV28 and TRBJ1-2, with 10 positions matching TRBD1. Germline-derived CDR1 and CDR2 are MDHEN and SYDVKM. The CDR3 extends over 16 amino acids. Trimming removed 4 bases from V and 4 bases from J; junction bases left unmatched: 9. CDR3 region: CASSSADRGLTYGYTF. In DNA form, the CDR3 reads TGTGCCAGCAGTTCTGCCGACAGGGGGCTCACCTATGGCTACACCTTC.

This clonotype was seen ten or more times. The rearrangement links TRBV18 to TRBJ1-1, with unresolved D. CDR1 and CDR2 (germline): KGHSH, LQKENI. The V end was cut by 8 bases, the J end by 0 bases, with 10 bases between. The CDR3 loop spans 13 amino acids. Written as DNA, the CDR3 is TGTGCCAGCAGCGCTCAAGTGAACACTGAAGCTTTCTTT. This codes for CASSAQVNTEAFF.

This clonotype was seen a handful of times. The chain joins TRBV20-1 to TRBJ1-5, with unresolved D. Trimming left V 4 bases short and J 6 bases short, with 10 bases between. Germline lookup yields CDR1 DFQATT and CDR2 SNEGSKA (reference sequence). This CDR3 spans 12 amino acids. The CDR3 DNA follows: TGCAGTGCTAAGGCTGCGGTTCAGCCCCAGCATTTT. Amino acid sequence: CSAKAAVQPQHF.

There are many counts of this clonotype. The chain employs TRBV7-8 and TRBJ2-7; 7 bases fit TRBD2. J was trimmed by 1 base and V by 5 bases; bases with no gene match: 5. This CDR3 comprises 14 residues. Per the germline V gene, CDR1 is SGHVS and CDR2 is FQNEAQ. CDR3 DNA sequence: TGTGCCAGCAGCCCCCTAGCGGAGTCCTACGAGCAGTACTTC. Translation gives CASSPLAESYEQYF.

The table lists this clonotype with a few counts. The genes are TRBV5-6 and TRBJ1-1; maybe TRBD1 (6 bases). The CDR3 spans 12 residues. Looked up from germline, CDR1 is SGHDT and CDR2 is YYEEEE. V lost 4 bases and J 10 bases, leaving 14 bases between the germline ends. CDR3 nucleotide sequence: TGTGCCAGCAGCGGGTGGGGGCCAGTAGCTTTCTTT. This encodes CASSGWGPVAFF. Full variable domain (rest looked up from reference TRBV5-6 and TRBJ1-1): DAGVTQSPTHLIKTRGQQVTLRCSPKSGHDTVSWYQQALGQGPQFIFQYYEEEERQRGNFPDRFSGHQFPNYSSELNVNALLLGDSALYLCASSGWGPVAFFGQGTRLTVV.

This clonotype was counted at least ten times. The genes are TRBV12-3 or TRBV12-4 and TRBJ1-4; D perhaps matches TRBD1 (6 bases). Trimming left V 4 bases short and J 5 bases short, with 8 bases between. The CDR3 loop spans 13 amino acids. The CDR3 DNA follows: TGTGCCAGCAGTTACAGGGCGAATGAAAAACTGTTTTTT. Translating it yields CASSYRANEKLFF.

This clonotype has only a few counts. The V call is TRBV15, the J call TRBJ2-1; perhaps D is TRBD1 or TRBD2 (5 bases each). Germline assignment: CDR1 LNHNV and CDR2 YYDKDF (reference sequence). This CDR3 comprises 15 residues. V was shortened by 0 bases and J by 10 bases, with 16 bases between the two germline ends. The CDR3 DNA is TGTGCCACCAGCAGAGATTGGGGACCCGTGGGGGAGCAGTTCTTC. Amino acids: CATSRDWGPVGEQFF.

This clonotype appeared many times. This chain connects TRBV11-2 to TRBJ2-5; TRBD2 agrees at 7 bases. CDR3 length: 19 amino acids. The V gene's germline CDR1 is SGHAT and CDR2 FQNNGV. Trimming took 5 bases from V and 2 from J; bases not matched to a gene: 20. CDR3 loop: CASSPLRAGETSIQETQYF. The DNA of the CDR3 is TGTGCCAGCAGCCCCCTCCGGGCGGGGGAGACCTCAATACAAGAGACCCAGTACTTC.

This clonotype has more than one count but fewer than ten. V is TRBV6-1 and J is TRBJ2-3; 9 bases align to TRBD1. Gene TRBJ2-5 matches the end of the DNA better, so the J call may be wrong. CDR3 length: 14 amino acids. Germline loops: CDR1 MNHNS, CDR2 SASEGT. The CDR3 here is CASSDGTGFETQYF. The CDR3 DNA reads TGTGCCAGCAGTGACGGGACAGGGTTTGAGACCCAGTACTTC.

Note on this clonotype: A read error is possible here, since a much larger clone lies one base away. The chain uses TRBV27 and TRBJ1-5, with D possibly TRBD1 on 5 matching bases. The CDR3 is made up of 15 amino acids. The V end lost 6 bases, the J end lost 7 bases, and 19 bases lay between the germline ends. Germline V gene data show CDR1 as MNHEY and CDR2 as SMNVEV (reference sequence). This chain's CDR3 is CASRESGTRKQPQHF. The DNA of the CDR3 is TGTGCCAGCAGAGAATCCGGGACCCGAAAGCAGCCCCAGCATTTT.

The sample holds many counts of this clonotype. The CDR3: CASRLWSGTDTQYF. CDR3 DNA: TGTGCCAGCAGGCTTTGGAGCGGAACAGATACGCAGTATTTT. This chain links TRBV6-2 or TRBV6-3 with TRBJ2-3, with TRBD2 as a possible D gene (5 bases). Trimming cost V 6 bases and J 3 bases, with 13 bases left between them. The CDR3 consists of 14 residues. CDR1 is MNHEY, CDR2 SVGEGT, per germline.

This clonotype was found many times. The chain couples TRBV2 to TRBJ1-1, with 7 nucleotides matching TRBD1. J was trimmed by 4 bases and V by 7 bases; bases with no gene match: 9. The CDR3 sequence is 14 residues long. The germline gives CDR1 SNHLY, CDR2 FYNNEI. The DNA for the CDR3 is TGTGCCAGCACTTCGAAGGGGGCGCCCACTGAAGCTTTCTTT. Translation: CASTSKGAPTEAFF.

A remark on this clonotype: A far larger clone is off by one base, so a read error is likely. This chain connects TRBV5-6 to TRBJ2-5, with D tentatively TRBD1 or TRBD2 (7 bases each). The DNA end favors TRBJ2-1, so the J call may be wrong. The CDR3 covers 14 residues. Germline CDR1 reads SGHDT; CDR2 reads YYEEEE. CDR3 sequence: CASSLGEGAYEQFF. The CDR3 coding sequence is TGTGCCAGCAGCCTCGGGGAGGGGGCCTACGAGCAGTTCTTC.

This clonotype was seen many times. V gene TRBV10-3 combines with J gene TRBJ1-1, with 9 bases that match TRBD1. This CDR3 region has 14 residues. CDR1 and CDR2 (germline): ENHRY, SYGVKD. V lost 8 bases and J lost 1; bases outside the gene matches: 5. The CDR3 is CAIGSDRGNTEAFF. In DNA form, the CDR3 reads TGTGCCATCGGGTCGGACAGGGGGAACACTGAAGCTTTCTTT.

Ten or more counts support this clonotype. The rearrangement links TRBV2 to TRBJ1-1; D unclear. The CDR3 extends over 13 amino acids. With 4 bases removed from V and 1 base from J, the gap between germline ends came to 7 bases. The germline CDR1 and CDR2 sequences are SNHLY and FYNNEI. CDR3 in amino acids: CASSAGRNTEAFF. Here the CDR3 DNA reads TGTGCCAGCAGTGCGGGGAGGAACACTGAAGCTTTCTTT.

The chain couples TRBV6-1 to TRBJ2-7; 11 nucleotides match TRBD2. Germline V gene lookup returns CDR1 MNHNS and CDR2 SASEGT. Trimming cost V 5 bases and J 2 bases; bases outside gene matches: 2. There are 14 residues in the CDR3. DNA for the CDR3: TGTGCCAGCAGTCGTAGCGGGGGGGCCTACGAGCAGTACTTC. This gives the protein CASSRSGGAYEQYF.